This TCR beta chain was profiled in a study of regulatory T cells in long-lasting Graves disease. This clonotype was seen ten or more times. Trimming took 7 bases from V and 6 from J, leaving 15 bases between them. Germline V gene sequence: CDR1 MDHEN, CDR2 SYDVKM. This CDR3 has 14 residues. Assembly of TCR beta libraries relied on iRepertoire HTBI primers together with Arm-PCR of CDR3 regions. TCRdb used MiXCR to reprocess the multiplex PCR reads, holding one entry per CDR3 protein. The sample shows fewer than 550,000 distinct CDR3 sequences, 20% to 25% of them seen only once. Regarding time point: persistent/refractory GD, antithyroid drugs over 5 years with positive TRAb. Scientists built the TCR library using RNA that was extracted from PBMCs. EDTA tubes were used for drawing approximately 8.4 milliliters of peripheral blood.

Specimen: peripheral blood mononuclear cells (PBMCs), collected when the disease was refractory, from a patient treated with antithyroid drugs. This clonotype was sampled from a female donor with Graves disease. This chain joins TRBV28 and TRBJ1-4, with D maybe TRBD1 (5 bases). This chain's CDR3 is CASTLGTGYEKLFF. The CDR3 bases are TGTGCCAGCACCCTAGGAACAGGATATGAAAAACTGTTTTTT.